This T cell receptor beta chain stems from a study of lymphopenia after photon versus proton radiotherapy. Remarks on this clone: Antigen unknown.

With 3 bases clipped from V and 2 bases from J, the junction kept 9 bases outside the gene matches. CDR3 size: 16 residues. The V gene's germline CDR1 is SGDLS and CDR2 YYNGEE. Data came from immunoSEQ multiplex PCR; TCRdb stores just in-frame clones and leaves some out. The data contain about 37,000 clones, more than 75% of them seen just once; the ten biggest clones take up under 3.5%. Findings and caveats of the study: Larger post-nadir TCR diversity loss correlated inversely with survival in deceased patients.

The gene calls are TRBV9 and TRBJ2-3, with 7 positions matching TRBD2. The sample in question was peripheral blood, obtained from a patient treated with photon-based radiotherapy. The clonotype originates from a man over 45 with gastric cancer. CDR3 nucleotide sequence: TGTGCCAGCAGCGCCTCCGGGAGGCCCTCCACAGATACGCAGTATTTT. Amino acid sequence: CASSASGRPSTDTQYF.